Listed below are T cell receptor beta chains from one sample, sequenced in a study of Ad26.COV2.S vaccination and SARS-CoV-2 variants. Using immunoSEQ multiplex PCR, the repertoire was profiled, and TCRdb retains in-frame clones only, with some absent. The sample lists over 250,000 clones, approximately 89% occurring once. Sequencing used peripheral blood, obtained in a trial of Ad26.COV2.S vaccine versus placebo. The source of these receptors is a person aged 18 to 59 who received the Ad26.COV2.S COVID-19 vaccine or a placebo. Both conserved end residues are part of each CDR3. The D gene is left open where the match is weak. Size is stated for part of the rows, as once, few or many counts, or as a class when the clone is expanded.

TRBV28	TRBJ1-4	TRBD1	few	CASGPGQGRYRLFF	TGTGCCAGCGGACCGGGACAGGGACGGTATAGACTGTTTTTT
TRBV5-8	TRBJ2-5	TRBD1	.	CASSLVGQGVETQYF	TGTGCCAGCAGCTTGGTTGGGCAGGGGGTAGAGACCCAGTACTTC
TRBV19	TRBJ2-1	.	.	CASSIVGLAASSYNEQFF	TGTGCCAGTAGTATAGTTGGTTTAGCAGCAAGCTCCTACAATGAGCAGTTCTTC
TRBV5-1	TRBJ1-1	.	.	CASSLGNQNTEAFF	TGCGCCAGCAGCTTGGGAAACCAGAACACTGAAGCTTTCTTT
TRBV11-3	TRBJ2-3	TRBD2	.	CASSWGLAGPTDTQYF	TGTGCCAGCAGCTGGGGACTAGCGGGGCCTACAGATACGCAGTATTTT
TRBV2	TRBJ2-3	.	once	CANEREAGTLPDTQYF	TGTGCCAACGAAAGGGAGGCAGGGACTCTGCCAGATACGCAGTATTTT
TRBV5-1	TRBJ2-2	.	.	CASQPQPATGELFF	TGCGCCAGCCAGCCCCAGCCCGCCACCGGGGAGCTGTTTTTT
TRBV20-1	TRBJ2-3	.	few	CSAPQPGTQYF	TGCAGTGCCCCCCAGCCAGGTACGCAGTATTTT
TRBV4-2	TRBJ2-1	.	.	CASSPVGGRYNEQFF	TGTGCCAGCAGCCCGGTGGGGGGCCGGTACAATGAGCAGTTCTTC
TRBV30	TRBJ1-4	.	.	CAWSREANEKLFF	TGTGCCTGGAGTAGGGAGGCTAATGAAAAACTGTTTTTT
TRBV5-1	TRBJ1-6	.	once	CASSLDDNSPLHF	TGCGCCAGCAGCTTAGATGATAATTCACCCCTCCACTTT
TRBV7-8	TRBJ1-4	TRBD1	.	CASSLVAGGGEKLFF	TGTGCCAGCAGCTTAGTTGCAGGGGGCGGGGAAAAACTGTTTTTT
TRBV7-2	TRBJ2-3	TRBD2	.	CASSLVAGGGTDTQYF	TGTGCCAGCAGCTTAGTGGCGGGGGGGGGCACAGATACGCAGTATTTT
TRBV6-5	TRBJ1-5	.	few	CASSYSIGANQPQHF	TGTGCCAGCAGTTACTCGATAGGGGCCAATCAGCCCCAGCATTTT
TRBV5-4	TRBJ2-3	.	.	CASSQTLNYGADTQYF	TGTGCCAGCAGCCAAACACTAAATTATGGCGCAGATACGCAGTATTTT
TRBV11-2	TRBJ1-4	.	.	CASSPRTASTNEKLFF	TGTGCCAGCAGCCCCAGGACAGCATCAACTAATGAAAAACTGTTTTTT
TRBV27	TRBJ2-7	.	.	CASRPLERDEQYF	TGTGCCAGCAGGCCCCTGGAGCGGGACGAGCAGTACTTC
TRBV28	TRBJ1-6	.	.	CAVMEAINSPLHF	TGTGCCGTAATGGAGGCGATTAATTCACCCCTCCACTTT
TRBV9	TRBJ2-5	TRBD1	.	CASSAGTVQETQYF	TGTGCCAGCAGCGCCGGGACAGTCCAAGAGACCCAGTACTTC
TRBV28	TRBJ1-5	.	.	CASMSGNQPQHF	TGTGCCAGCATGTCCGGCAATCAGCCCCAGCATTTT
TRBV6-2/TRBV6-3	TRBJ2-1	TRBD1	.	CASSYLLTGALYNEQFF	TGTGCCAGCAGTTACCTCCTTACAGGGGCGCTTTACAATGAGCAGTTCTTC
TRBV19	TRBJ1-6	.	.	CASSDGDNSPLHF	TGTGCCAGTAGCGACGGAGATAATTCACCCCTCCACTTT
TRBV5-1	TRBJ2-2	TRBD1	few	CASSDPWQGAGELFF	TGCGCCAGCAGCGACCCCTGGCAGGGGGCCGGGGAGCTGTTTTTT
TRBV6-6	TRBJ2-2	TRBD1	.	CASSHRGPTGELFF	TGTGCCAGCAGTCACAGGGGTCCCACCGGGGAGCTGTTTTTT
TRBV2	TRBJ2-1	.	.	CASSAGGTYNEQFF	TGTGCCAGCAGTGCTGGGGGTACCTACAATGAGCAGTTCTTC
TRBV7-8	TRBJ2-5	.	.	CASSFAGQRNQETQYF	TGTGCCAGCAGCTTCGCTGGACAGCGGAACCAAGAGACCCAGTACTTC
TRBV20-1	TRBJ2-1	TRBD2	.	CSASRLAEVYNEQFF	TGCAGTGCTAGTCGACTAGCGGAGGTATACAATGAGCAGTTCTTC
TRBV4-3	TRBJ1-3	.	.	CASSQDRDSGNTIYF	TGCGCCAGCAGCCAAGACAGGGACTCTGGAAACACCATATATTTT
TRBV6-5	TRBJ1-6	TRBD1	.	CASSRTGPNSPLHF	TGTGCCAGCAGTAGGACAGGGCCTAATTCACCCCTCCACTTT
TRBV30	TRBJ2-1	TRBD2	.	CAWRGTGLAGYNEQFF	TGTGCCTGGAGGGGGACCGGACTAGCGGGGTACAATGAGCAGTTCTTC
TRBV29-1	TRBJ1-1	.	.	CSVEMGGTTEAFF	TGCAGCGTTGAAATGGGGGGGACCACTGAAGCTTTCTTT
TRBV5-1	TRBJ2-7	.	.	CASSWGHSYEQYF	TGCGCCAGCAGCTGGGGCCACTCCTACGAGCAGTACTTC
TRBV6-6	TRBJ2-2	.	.	CASSYTLLETGELFF	TGTGCCAGCAGTTACACTTTACTAGAAACCGGGGAGCTGTTTTTT
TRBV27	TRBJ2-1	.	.	CASSLTTGGGHEQFF	TGTGCCAGCAGTCTCACGACAGGTGGGGGCCATGAGCAGTTCTTC
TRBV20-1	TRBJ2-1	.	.	CSASPNPLLSYNEQFF	TGCAGTGCTAGTCCCAACCCCTTGCTTTCCTACAATGAGCAGTTCTTC
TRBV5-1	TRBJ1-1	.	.	CASSLGNLVNTEAFF	TGCGCCAGCAGCTTGGGAAATTTGGTGAACACTGAAGCTTTCTTT
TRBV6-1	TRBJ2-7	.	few	CASSERAGLTHVYEQYF	TGTGCCAGCAGTGAGAGGGCAGGGCTCACTCATGTCTACGAGCAGTACTTC
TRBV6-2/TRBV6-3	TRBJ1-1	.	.	CASSYSMIAIQRGF	TGTGCCAGCAGTTACTCTATGATCGCTATCCAAAGGGGATTT
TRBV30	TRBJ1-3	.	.	CAWTLLSGNTIYF	TGTGCCTGGACCCTACTCTCTGGAAACACCATATATTTT
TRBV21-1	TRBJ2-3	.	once	CASGFRGQNTDTQYF	TGTGCCAGCGGCTTCAGGGGCCAGAACACAGATACGCAGTATTTT
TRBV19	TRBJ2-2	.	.	CASSIVGATGELFF	TGTGCCAGTAGTATAGTCGGGGCTACCGGGGAGCTGTTTTTT